This entry lists 13 T cell receptor beta chains sequenced from one sample in a study of shared clonotypes between healthy human individuals. Profiling relied on immunoSEQ multiplex PCR, and the TCRdb table lists in-frame clones only, not all of them. Counted here are 2 million to 2.5 million clones, more than 90% occurring once; the ten biggest clones make up over 0.1%. Sample: naive CD4+ T cells sorted from blood. Sample subset: CD45RA+ positively selected. All receptors come from a man aged 18 to 30 in good health.

The V call is TRBV10-1, the J call TRBJ2-2; the D gene is possibly TRBD1 (5 bases). The V end was cut by 8 bases, the J end by 4 bases, with 8 bases between. Germline V gives CDR1 WNHNN, CDR2 SYGVQD (reference sequence). The CDR3 has 12 amino acids. DNA for the CDR3: TGCGCCAGCCAGGGTACCACCGGGGAGCTGTTTTTT. Protein product: CASQGTTGELFF.

The J gene is TRBJ2-7, the V gene TRBV5-1, with 7 nucleotides matching TRBD1. From germline, CDR1 is SGHRS and CDR2 YFSETQ. V dropped 5 bases and J dropped 5; count of bases not matched to a gene: 7. This CDR3 comprises 13 residues. Written as DNA, the CDR3 is TGCGCCAGCAGTCTCACAGGGGTCCACGAGCAGTACTTC. Encoded protein: CASSLTGVHEQYF.

CDR3 residues: CASRRVLVGELFF. The CDR3 coding sequence is TGTGCCAGCAGGCGCGTGCTGGTCGGGGAGCTGTTTTTT. The rearrangement joins TRBV27 to TRBJ2-2; D remains ambiguous. With 6 bases removed from V and 7 bases from J, the gap between germline ends came to 12 bases. CDR1 is MNHEY and CDR2 is SMNVEV in the germline V gene (reference sequence). This CDR3 is built from 13 residues.

The chain joins TRBV11-2 to TRBJ2-7; 8 nucleotides line up with TRBD1. Germline CDR1 reads SGHAT; CDR2 reads FQNNGV. V shed 5 bases, J shed 5 bases, and the junction held 14 bases outside the gene matches. The CDR3 covers 16 residues. The CDR3: CASSLLHGQGGNEQYF. Written as DNA, the CDR3 is TGTGCCAGCAGCCTGCTACACGGACAGGGAGGAAACGAGCAGTACTTC.

The rearrangement joins TRBV19 to TRBJ1-2; TRBD1 is a possible D gene (5 bases). Germline CDR1 reads LNHDA; CDR2 reads SQIVND (reference sequence). V was pared by 5 bases and J by 5 bases, with 18 bases between. This CDR3 is 15 amino acids long. As DNA, the CDR3 is TGTGCCAGTAGTCCCCCGGGGGGATTCGATTATGGCTACACCTTC. This codes for CASSPPGGFDYGYTF.

The V and J genes are TRBV6-1 and TRBJ2-2; a weak D match, TRBD2 (5 bases). The CDR3 contains 14 residues. Looked up from germline, CDR1 is MNHNS and CDR2 is SASEGT. Trimming took off 8 bases at V and 5 bases at J, with 15 bases between the two ends. The CDR3, as DNA: TGTGCCAGCTCGGAGGCTTACTATACCGGGGAGCTGTTTTTT. Its translation: CASSEAYYTGELFF.

The CDR3 reads CASSQAQGTYQETQYF. As DNA, the CDR3 is TGCGCCAGCAGCCAAGCCCAGGGGACATACCAAGAGACCCAGTACTTC. This rearrangement joins TRBV4-1 to TRBJ2-5; a weak D match, TRBD1 (6 bases). V lost 1 base, J lost 0 bases, and 12 bases lay in between. CDR1 MGHRA and CDR2 YSYEKL come from the germline V gene. The CDR3 consists of 16 residues.

The chain employs TRBV7-9 and TRBJ1-1; 8 bases map to TRBD1. CDR3 size: 13 residues. Germline V CDR1 and CDR2: SEHNR, FQNEAQ (reference sequence). The ends lost 6 bases at V and 4 bases at J; junction bases unmatched: 4. CDR3 sequence reads: CASSLQGATEAFF. CDR3 DNA sequence: TGTGCCAGCAGTCTGCAGGGGGCCACTGAAGCTTTCTTT.

This clone appeared a single time. The genes are TRBV28 and TRBJ2-2, with 9 positions matching TRBD1. Germline CDR1 and CDR2: MDHEN and SYDVKM. The CDR3 extends over 16 amino acids. V shed 3 bases and J 5 bases; nucleotides not matched to a gene: 7. DNA of the CDR3: TGTGCCAGCAGTTTGGCCTCCGGGACAGGGACCGGGGAGCTGTTTTTT. It yields the protein CASSLASGTGTGELFF.

The V and J genes are TRBV10-3 and TRBJ2-3, with TRBD2 matching 10 bases. The germline gives CDR1 ENHRY, CDR2 SYGVKD. This CDR3 region has 14 residues. With 10 bases clipped from V and 1 base from J, the junction kept 5 bases outside the gene matches. As DNA, the CDR3 is TGTGCCACTCTTACTAGCGGGGGCACAGATACGCAGTATTTT. Its translation: CATLTSGGTDTQYF.

Concerning this clone: An end of the junction differs from the germline gene, which may be a read error. The chain has TRBV7-7 and TRBJ2-5; 9 bases match TRBD2. Germline-derived CDR1 and CDR2 are SSHAT and FNYEAQ (reference sequence). CDR3 length: 14 amino acids. In DNA, the CDR3 is TGTGCTAGCAGCTTAGCGGGACTAGCAGAGACCCAGTACTTC. The encoded protein is CASSLAGLAETQYF.

This clone was found once. V gene TRBV13 combines with J gene TRBJ1-6, with 8 bases that match TRBD1. Germline V CDR1 and CDR2: PRHDT, FYEKMQ (reference sequence). This CDR3 is built from 15 residues. Losses at the gene ends were 4 bases for V and 10 bases for J; bases not matched to a gene: 9. DNA of the CDR3: TGTGCCAGCAGCTCCAACGGGGGGGACAGGTCACCCCTCCACTTT. This gives the protein CASSSNGGDRSPLHF.

The V call is TRBV6-4, the J call TRBJ2-7; D remains unclear. The CDR3 loop spans 16 amino acids. CDR1 is MRHNA, CDR2 SNTAGT, per germline. V was clipped by 9 bases and J by 0 bases, with 21 bases between them. CDR3 loop: CASPPLDGSSSYEQYF. Written as DNA, the CDR3 is TGTGCCAGTCCGCCCCTTGACGGGTCTTCCTCCTACGAGCAGTACTTC.